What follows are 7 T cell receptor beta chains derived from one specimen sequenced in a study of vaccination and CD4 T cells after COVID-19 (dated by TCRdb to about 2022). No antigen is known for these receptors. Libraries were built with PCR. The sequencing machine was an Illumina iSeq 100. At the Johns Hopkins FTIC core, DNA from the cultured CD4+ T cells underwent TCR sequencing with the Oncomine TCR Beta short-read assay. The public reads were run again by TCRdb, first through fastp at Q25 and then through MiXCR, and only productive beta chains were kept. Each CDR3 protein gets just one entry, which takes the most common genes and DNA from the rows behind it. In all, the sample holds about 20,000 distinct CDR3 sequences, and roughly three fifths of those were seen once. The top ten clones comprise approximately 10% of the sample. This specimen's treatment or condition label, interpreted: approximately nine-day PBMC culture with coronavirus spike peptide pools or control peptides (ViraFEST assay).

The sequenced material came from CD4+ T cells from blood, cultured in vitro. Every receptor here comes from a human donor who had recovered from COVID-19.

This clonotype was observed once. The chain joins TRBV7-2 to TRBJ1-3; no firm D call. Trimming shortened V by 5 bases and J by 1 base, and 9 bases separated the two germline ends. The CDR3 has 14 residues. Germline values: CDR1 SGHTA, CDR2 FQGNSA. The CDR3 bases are TGTGCCAGCAGCCCTTGGGTGTCTGGAAACACCATATATTTT. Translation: CASSPWVSGNTIYF.

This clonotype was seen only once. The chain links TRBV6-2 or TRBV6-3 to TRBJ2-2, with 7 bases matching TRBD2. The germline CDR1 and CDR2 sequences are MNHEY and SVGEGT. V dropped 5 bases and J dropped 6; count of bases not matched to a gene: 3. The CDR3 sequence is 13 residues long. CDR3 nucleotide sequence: TGTGCCAGCAGTCCCCGGGGGGCCGGGGAGCTGTTTTTT. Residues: CASSPRGAGELFF.

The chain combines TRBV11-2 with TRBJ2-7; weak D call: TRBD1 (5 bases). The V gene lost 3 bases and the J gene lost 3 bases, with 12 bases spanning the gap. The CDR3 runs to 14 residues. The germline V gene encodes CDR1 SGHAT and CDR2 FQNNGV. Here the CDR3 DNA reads TGTGCCAGCAGCTTGCCCATCAGGGACTACGAGCAGTACTTC. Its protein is CASSLPIRDYEQYF.

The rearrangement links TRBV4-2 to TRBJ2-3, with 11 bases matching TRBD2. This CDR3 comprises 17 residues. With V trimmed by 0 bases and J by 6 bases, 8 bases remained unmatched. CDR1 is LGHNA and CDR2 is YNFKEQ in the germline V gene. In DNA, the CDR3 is TGTGCCAGCAGCCAAGACGGGACTAGCGGTGCCGCGGATACGCAGTATTTT. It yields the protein CASSQDGTSGAADTQYF.

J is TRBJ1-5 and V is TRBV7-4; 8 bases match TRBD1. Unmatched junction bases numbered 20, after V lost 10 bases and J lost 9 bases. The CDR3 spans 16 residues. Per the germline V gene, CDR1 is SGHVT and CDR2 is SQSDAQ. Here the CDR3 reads CANKTRQGNQVWPQHF. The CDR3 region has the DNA TGTGCCAACAAAACCAGACAGGGGAATCAGGTTTGGCCCCAGCATTTT.

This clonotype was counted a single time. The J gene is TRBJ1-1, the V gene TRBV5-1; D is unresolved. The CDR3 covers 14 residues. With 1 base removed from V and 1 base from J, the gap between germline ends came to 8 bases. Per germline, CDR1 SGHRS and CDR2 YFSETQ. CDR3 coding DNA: TGCGCCAGCAGCTTGCCGGGTAAGAACACTGAAGCTTTCTTT. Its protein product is CASSLPGKNTEAFF. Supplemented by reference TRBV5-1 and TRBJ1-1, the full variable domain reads KAGVTQTPRYLIKTRGQQVTLSCSPISGHRSVSWYQQTPGQGLQFLFEYFSETQRNKGNFPGRFSGRQFSNSRSEMNVSTLELGDSALYLCASSLPGKNTEAFFGQGTRLTVV.

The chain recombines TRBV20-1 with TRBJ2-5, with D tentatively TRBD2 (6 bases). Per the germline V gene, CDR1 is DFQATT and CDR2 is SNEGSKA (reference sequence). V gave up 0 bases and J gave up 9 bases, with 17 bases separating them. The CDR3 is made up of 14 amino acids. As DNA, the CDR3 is TGCAGTGCTAGAGATGAAGGGACTCCCTCCGCCCAGTACTTC. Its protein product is CSARDEGTPSAQYF.